This T cell receptor beta chain was recorded in a study of blood T cells in healthy people across ages. A sample-barcoded 5' primer and a J-beta primer mix were used in a second PCR of roughly 6 to 12 cycles. One entry per CDR3 protein, called by TCRdb with MiXCR from the 5' RACE reads. Here the sample spans just over 800,000 distinct CDR3 sequences, around two thirds being singletons. Germline CDR1 and CDR2: SGHTA and FQGTGA. V trimming: 2 bases; J trimming: 2 bases; junction bases outside the gene matches: 7. The CDR3 sequence is 18 residues long. Concerning this clonotype itself: The antigen remains undetermined.

Donors ranged from about 6 to 95 years old and were healthy Caucasians in Russia. Findings and caveats of the study: Underestimates were what the diversity estimates from one million T cells were considered to be.

Specimen: blood. The clonotype was recovered from a man younger than 40 in good health. The chain couples TRBV7-3 to TRBJ2-3; 13 bases fit TRBD2. The CDR3 DNA reads as TGTGCCAGCAGCTTATATCCACTAGCGGGGGGGAACACAGATACGCAGTATTTT. Its protein product is CASSLYPLAGGNTDTQYF.